This paragraph reports one TCR beta chain. Antigen unknown. The assay was immunoSEQ multiplex PCR, and TCRdb's table has in-frame clones only and misses some. The table records more than 95,000 clones, 75% to 90% of them present only once. This record comes from a study of T cell clones after liver transplantation. At the level of the study: Liver transplant recipients had immunosuppression withdrawal attempted within 2 years.

CD3+CD4+ and CD3+CD8+ cells were FACS-sorted from thawed unstimulated PBMCs. Regarding the study as a whole: In two subjects, few donor cells limited the measurable donor-reactive repertoire. A significant post-transplant drop in circulating graft-donor-reactive CD4 TCRbeta sequences occurred in most of the 8 subjects.

Specimen: CD4+ T cells from blood, collected before liver transplant. The receptor comes from a human donor who received a liver transplant.

The CDR3 reads CASSHPLGGEQFF. The CDR3 nucleotides read TGCGCCAGCAGCCATCCCCTAGGAGGGGAGCAGTTCTTC. The chain joins TRBV4-1 to TRBJ2-1; tentatively, D is TRBD2 (6 bases). The ends were cut back, 3 bases at V and 10 bases at J, with 13 bases in the middle. The CDR3 totals 13 residues. CDR1 is MGHRA, CDR2 YSYEKL, per germline.